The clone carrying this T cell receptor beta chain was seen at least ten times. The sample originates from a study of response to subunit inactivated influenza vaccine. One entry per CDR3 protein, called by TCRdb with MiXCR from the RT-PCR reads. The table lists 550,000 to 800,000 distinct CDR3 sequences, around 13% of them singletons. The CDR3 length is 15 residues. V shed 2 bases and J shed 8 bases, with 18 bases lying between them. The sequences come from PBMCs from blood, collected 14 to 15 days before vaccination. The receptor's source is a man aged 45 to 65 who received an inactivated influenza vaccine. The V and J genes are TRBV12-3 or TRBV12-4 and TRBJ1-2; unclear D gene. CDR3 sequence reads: CASSLRAAELRGYTF. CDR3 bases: TGTGCCAGCAGTTTAAGGGCCGCTGAACTGAGAGGCTACACCTTC.